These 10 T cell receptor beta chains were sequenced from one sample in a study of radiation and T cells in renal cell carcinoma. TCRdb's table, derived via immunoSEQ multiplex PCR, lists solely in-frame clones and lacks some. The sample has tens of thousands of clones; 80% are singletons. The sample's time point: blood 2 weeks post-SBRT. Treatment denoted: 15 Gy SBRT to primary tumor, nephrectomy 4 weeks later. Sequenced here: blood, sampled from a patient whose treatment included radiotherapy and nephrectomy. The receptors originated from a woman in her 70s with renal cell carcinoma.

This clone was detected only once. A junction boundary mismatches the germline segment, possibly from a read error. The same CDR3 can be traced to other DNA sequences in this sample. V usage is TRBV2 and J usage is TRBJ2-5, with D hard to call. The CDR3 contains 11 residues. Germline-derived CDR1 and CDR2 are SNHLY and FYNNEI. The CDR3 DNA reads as TGCGCCAGCAGTGAAGGGGAGACCCAGTACTTC. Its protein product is CASSEGETQYF.

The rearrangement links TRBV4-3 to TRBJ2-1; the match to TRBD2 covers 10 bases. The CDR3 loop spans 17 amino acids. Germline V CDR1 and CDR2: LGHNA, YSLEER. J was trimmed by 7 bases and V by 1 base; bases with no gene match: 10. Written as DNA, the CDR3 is TGCGCCAGCAGCCAAGGCCTCACTAGCGGGATAAGTAATGAGCAGTTCTTC. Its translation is CASSQGLTSGISNEQFF.

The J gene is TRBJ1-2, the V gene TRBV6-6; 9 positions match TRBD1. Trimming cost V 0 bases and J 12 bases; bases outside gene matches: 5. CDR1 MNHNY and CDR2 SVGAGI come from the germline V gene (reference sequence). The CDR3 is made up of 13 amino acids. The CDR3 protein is CASSYSGTGSNTF. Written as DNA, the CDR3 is TGTGCCAGCAGTTACTCGGGGACAGGGTCTAACACCTTC.

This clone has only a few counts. CDR3 protein: CASSQEGGTGEAFF. In DNA form, the CDR3 reads TGCGCCAGCAGCCAAGAAGGAGGGACTGGTGAAGCTTTCTTT. The chain carries TRBV4-3 and TRBJ1-1, with D possibly TRBD1 on 5 matching bases. This CDR3 is built from 14 residues. Germline values: CDR1 LGHNA, CDR2 YSLEER. Between the trimmed V and J ends, which lost 0 bases and 7 bases, there was a span of 12 bases.

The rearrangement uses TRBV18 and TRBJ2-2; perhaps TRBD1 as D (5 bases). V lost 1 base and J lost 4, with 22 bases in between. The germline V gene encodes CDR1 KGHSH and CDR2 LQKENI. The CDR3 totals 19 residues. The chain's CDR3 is CASSPLPATRGPSTGELFF. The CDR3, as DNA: TGTGCCAGCTCACCACTTCCGGCGACAAGGGGCCCCAGCACCGGGGAGCTGTTTTTT.

This CDR3 reads CASSLRRVNYGYTF. In nucleotides, the CDR3 is TGTGCCAGCAGCTTAAGGCGGGTTAACTATGGCTACACCTTC. V is TRBV7-2 and J is TRBJ1-2; D uncertain. This CDR3 has 14 amino acids. Trimming pared 2 bases from V and 1 base from J, leaving 8 bases between. Looked up from germline, CDR1 is SGHTA and CDR2 is FQGNSA.

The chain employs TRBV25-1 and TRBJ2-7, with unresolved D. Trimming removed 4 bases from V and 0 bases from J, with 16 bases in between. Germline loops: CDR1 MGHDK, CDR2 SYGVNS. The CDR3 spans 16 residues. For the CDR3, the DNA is TGTGCCAGCAGTGTCCCCGGTGATGCGAGCTCCTACGAGCAGTACTTC. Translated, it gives CASSVPGDASSYEQYF.

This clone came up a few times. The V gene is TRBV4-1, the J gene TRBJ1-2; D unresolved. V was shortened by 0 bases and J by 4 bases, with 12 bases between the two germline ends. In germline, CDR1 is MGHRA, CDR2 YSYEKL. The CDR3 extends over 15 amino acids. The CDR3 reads CASSQDRQSSYGYTF. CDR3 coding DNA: TGCGCCAGCAGCCAAGATCGGCAAAGTTCCTATGGCTACACCTTC.

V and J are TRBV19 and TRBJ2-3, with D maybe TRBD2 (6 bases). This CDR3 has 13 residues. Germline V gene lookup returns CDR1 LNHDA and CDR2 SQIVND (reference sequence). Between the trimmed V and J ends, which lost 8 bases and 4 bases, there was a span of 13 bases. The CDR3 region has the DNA TGTGCCAGTGAAACAGGCGGGGCAGATACGCAGTATTTT. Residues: CASETGGADTQYF.

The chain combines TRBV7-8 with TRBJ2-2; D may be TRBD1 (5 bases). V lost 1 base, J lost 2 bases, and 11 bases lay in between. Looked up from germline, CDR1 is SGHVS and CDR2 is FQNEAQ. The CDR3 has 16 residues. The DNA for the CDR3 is TGTGCCAGCAGCTTAGAAGGCCAGGGAAACACCGGGGAGCTGTTTTTT. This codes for CASSLEGQGNTGELFF. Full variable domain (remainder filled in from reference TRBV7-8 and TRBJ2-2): GAGVSQSPRYKVAKRGQDVALRCDPISGHVSLFWYQQALGQGPEFLTYFQNEAQLDKSGLPSDRFFAERPEGSVSTLKIQRTQQEDSAVYLCASSLEGQGNTGELFFGEGSRLTVL.